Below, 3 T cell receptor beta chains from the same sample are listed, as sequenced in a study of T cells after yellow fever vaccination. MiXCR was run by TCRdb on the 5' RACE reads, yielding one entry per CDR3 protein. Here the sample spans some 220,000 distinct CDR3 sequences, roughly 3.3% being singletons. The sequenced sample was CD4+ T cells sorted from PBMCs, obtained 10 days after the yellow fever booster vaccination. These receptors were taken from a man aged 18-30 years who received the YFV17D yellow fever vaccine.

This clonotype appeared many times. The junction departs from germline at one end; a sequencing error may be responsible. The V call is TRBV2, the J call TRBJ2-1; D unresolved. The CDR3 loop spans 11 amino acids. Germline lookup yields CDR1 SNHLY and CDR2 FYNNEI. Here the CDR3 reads CASTEYNEQFF. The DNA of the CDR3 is TGTGCCAGCACTGAATACAATGAGCAGTTCTTC.

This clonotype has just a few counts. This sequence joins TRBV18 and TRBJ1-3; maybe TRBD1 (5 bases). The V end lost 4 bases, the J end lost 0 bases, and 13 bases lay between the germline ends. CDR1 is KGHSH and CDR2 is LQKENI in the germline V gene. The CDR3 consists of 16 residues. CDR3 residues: CASSLRDTGSGNTIYF. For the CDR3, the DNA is TGTGCCAGCTCACTTCGGGATACAGGCTCTGGAAACACCATATATTTT.

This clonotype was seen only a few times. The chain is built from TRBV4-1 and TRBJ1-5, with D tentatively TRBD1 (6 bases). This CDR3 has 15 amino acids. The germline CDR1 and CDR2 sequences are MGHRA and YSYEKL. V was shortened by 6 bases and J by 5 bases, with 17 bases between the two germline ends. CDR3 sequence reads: CASSAETDRYQPQHF. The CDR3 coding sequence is TGCGCCAGCAGTGCGGAAACGGACAGATATCAGCCCCAGCATTTT.